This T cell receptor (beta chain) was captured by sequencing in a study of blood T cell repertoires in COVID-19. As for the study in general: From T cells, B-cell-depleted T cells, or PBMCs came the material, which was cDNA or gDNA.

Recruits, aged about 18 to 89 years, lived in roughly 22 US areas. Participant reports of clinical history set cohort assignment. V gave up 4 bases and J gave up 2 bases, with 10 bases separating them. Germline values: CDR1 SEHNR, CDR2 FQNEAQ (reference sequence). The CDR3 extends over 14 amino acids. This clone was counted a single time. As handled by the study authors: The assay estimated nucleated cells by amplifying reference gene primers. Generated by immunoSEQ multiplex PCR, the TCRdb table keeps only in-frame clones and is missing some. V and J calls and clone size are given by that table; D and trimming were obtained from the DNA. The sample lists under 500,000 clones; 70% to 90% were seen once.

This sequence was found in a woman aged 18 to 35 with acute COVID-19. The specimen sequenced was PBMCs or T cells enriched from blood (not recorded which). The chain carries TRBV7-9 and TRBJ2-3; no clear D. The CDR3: CASSSSGSTDTQYF. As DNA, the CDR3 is TGTGCCAGCAGCTCCTCAGGTTCCACAGATACGCAGTATTTT.